The 8 T cell receptor beta chains in this list originate from one sample, sequenced in a study of blood T cell repertoires in COVID-19. Assay used: immunoSEQ multiplex PCR; TCRdb lists only in-frame clones, some missing. The table records roughly 150,000 clones, roughly four fifths of them present only once. The sample was peripheral blood. The receptor source for this set is a man aged 60 to 75 with active or convalescent COVID-19.

In its sample, this clone was seen a few times. The chain couples TRBV9 to TRBJ1-1, with D maybe TRBD1 (6 bases). Deletions cut 5 bases from V and 5 bases from J, with 13 bases between. The germline V gene has CDR1 SGDLS and CDR2 YYNGEE. The CDR3 spans 13 residues. The CDR3 DNA reads TGTGCCAGCAGAGCAGGGGCCGGGACTGAAGCTTTCTTT. It is translated as CASRAGAGTEAFF. The full variable domain, in which reference TRBV9 and TRBJ1-1 provide the parts outside the CDR3, is DSGVTQTPKHLITATGQRVTLRCSPRSGDLSVYWYQQSLDQGLQFLIQYYNGEERAKGNILERFSAQQFPDLHSELNLSSLELGDSALYFCASRAGAGTEAFFGQGTRLTVV.

The chain joins TRBV5-4 to TRBJ2-7, with 12 bases identical to TRBD2. The trim removed 0 bases at V and 7 bases at J, leaving 5 bases unmatched. Germline loops: CDR1 SGHNT, CDR2 YYREEE (reference sequence). The CDR3 has 15 residues. CDR3 region: CASSLALAGGGEQYF. The CDR3 DNA reads TGTGCCAGCAGCTTGGCCCTAGCGGGAGGGGGGGAGCAGTACTTC.

The V call is TRBV6-4, the J call TRBJ2-5; D perhaps matches TRBD1 (5 bases). The germline V and J ends were trimmed by 5 bases and 2 bases, with 9 bases remaining between them. CDR1 is MRHNA and CDR2 is SNTAGT in the germline V gene. CDR3 length: 13 residues. The CDR3 DNA follows: TGTGCCAGCAGTCCAGGGCCGCAAGAGACCCAGTACTTC. Protein: CASSPGPQETQYF.

V usage is TRBV5-1 and J usage is TRBJ1-1; D remains unclear. V was shortened by 0 bases and J by 0 bases, with 6 bases between the two germline ends. The CDR3 is made up of 14 amino acids. Germline lookup yields CDR1 SGHRS and CDR2 YFSETQ. This CDR3 reads CASSLDVVNTEAFF. CDR3 in DNA: TGCGCCAGCAGCTTGGATGTAGTGAACACTGAAGCTTTCTTT.

This clone was counted between two and nine times. The chain employs TRBV5-4 and TRBJ2-3; TRBD2 might be the D (5 bases). Trimming shortened V by 6 bases and J by 2 bases, and 13 bases separated the two germline ends. Germline CDR1 and CDR2: SGHNT and YYREEE (reference sequence). This CDR3 is 14 amino acids long. CDR3: CASTLGGSTDTQYF. The CDR3 DNA follows: TGTGCCAGCACCCTCGGCGGGTCCACAGATACGCAGTATTTT.

This clone was observed a few times. V and J are TRBV5-6 and TRBJ2-7; 12 bases line up with TRBD1. Germline assignment: CDR1 SGHDT and CDR2 YYEEEE. V trimming: 3 bases; J trimming: 6 bases; junction bases outside the gene matches: 10. CDR3 size: 16 residues. The CDR3 DNA reads TGTGCCAGCAGCTCCAATCCCGGGACAGGGGGCTCCGAGCAGTACTTC. Translating it yields CASSSNPGTGGSEQYF.

The rearrangement links TRBV3-1 (or the pseudogene TRBV3-2) to TRBJ2-5, with 8 bases matching TRBD2. Germline CDR1 and CDR2: LGHDT and YNNKEL (reference sequence). Germline trimming cut 4 bases from V and 1 base from J; bases unmatched to any gene: 5. The CDR3 extends over 15 amino acids. The CDR3 reads CASSLGGGSQETQYF. The CDR3 DNA is TGTGCCAGCAGCCTAGGCGGGGGGTCCCAAGAGACCCAGTACTTC.

The CDR3, as DNA: TGTGCCAGCAGTTTGACTAGCGGGCCGTCCGACGATGAGCAGTTCTTC. Protein sequence: CASSLTSGPSDDEQFF. This sequence joins TRBV28 and TRBJ2-1; TRBD2 matches 10 bases. Trimming cost V 3 bases and J 8 bases; bases outside gene matches: 10. The germline V gene encodes CDR1 MDHEN and CDR2 SYDVKM. The CDR3 is 16 residues long.